This TCR beta chain was sequenced during a study of identical twins. There are a few counts of this clonotype. Its matching antigen is unknown. TCRdb ran MiXCR on the 5' RACE reads and lists one entry per CDR3 protein. The table includes hundreds of thousands of distinct CDR3 sequences, about 18% detected once. Study conclusions and caveats: Cord blood beta clonotypes that were abundant carried fewer insertions, and memory repertoires showed no such trend.

CDR1 and CDR2 (germline): DFQATT, SNEGSKA (reference sequence). The CDR3 totals 12 residues. The V end was cut by 2 bases, the J end by 1 base, with 3 bases between. This sample was also put to use in a study of T cells expressing NK-cell markers. As that report states: Sorting was restricted to alpha-beta TCR T cells by an anti-gamma-delta TCR antibody in several experiments.

The material sequenced was PBMCs. This receptor was obtained from a woman aged 18-35 years in good health. The chain employs TRBV20-1 and TRBJ1-5; unclear D gene. CDR3 bases: TGCAGTGCTAGACGGAGCAATCAGCCCCAGCATTTT. Translated: CSARRSNQPQHF.